This is a list of T cell receptor beta chains from one sample in a study of shared clonotypes between healthy human individuals. Assay: immunoSEQ multiplex PCR; the TCRdb copy retains only in-frame clones and omits some. Seen here are under 700,000 clones, 85% to 95% observed once, and the top ten hold around 0.11%. What was sequenced was naive CD8+ T cells sorted from blood. The receptors shown here come from a woman aged 30 to 39 in good health. Both conserved end residues are part of each CDR3. Fields, in order: CDR3 length, D gene, clone size, V gene, J gene, CDR3 DNA, CDR3 protein. A D gene is named only where the DNA matches it firmly. Part of the rows lack a size; the others show once, few, many or a class for expanded clones.

17,NA,NA,TRBV4-1,TRBJ1-1,TGCGCCAGCAGCCGAGGAATTCCTATGCAGCCGAACACTGAAGCTTTCTTT,CASSRGIPMQPNTEAFF
14,NA,NA,TRBV28,TRBJ2-7,TGTGCCAGCAGTTTATTCAGGGGGGACTACGAGCAGTACTTC,CASSLFRGDYEQYF
12,NA,NA,TRBV25-1,TRBJ2-1,TGTGCCAGCAGCCACAGGAATAATGAGCAGTTCTTC,CASSHRNNEQFF
14,NA,NA,TRBV5-1,TRBJ2-7,TGCGCCAGCAGCTTGGTTGTGGGGGCCTACGAGCAGTACTTC,CASSLVVGAYEQYF
13,NA,NA,TRBV9,TRBJ2-1,TGTGCCAGCAGCGTAGGCGGTAGCAATGAGCAGTTCTTC,CASSVGGSNEQFF
11,NA,NA,TRBV5-8,TRBJ2-7,TGTGCCAGCAGGGGGGCCTACGAGCAGTACTTC,CASRGAYEQYF
13,NA,few,TRBV18,TRBJ2-7,TGTGCCAGCTCACCAGACGTAACCTACGAGCAGTACTTC,CASSPDVTYEQYF
16,TRBD2,NA,TRBV7-9,TRBJ2-7,TGTGCCAGCAGTCAGAAGACTAGCGGGAGGGGTTACGAGCAGTACTTC,CASSQKTSGRGYEQYF
13,NA,NA,TRBV7-9,TRBJ2-7,TGTGCCAGCACTGTGGGGGGAGACGACGAGCAGTACTTC,CASTVGGDDEQYF
13,NA,NA,TRBV7-9,TRBJ2-1,TGTGCCAGCAGCTTCTCAGTATACAATGAGCAGTTCTTC,CASSFSVYNEQFF
14,TRBD2,NA,TRBV28,TRBJ2-5,TGTGCCAGCCACGAAGCTAGCGGCTTAGAGACCCAGTACTTC,CASHEASGLETQYF
13,NA,few,TRBV28,TRBJ1-1,TGTGCCAGCAGTTTATCCCCCACAGGGAGGGCTTTCTTT,CASSLSPTGRAFF
14,NA,NA,TRBV11-1,TRBJ1-5,TGTGCCAGCAGCCCTATGGGGGACAATCAGCCCCAGCATTTT,CASSPMGDNQPQHF
14,TRBD1,NA,TRBV6-1,TRBJ2-7,TGTGCCAGCACGGATCGGGACAGCCCCTACGAGCAGTACTTC,CASTDRDSPYEQYF
15,TRBD1,NA,TRBV18,TRBJ2-1,TGTGCCAGCTCACCGGTAGGACAGGGGCCGGGTGAGCAGTTCTTC,CASSPVGQGPGEQFF
13,NA,few,TRBV9,TRBJ1-1,TGTGCCAGCAGCGTTCGGTGGGACACTGAAGCTTTCTTT,CASSVRWDTEAFF
14,TRBD1,NA,TRBV27,TRBJ1-1,TGTGCCAGCAGTTTCGGGACAGCGGGCACTGAAGCTTTCTTT,CASSFGTAGTEAFF
12,NA,NA,TRBV28,TRBJ2-7,TGTGCCAGCAGAATGGGAACAGCCGAGCAGTACTTC,CASRMGTAEQYF
14,NA,NA,TRBV30,TRBJ1-3,TGTGCCTGGAGCTACACGAGCTCTGGAAACACCATATATTTT,CAWSYTSSGNTIYF
10,NA,NA,TRBV2,TRBJ1-2,TGTGCCAGCAGTGATTCAGGCTACACCTTC,CASSDSGYTF
17,TRBD1,NA,TRBV27,TRBJ2-7,TGTGCCAGCAGTCCTATAGGGCTGGGACAGGGCGCCTACGAGCAGTACTTC,CASSPIGLGQGAYEQYF
15,NA,NA,TRBV19,TRBJ1-1,TGTGCCAGTAGTCCGCCGGGACCCTGGAACACTGAAGCTTTCTTT,CASSPPGPWNTEAFF
13,NA,NA,TRBV2,TRBJ2-7,TGTGCCAGCAGTGACAGGGGAAGGTACGAGCAGTACTTC,CASSDRGRYEQYF
17,TRBD2,NA,TRBV2,TRBJ2-7,TGTGCCAGCAGTGAAGCCGGTGTGGTAGCGGGCTCCTACGAGCAGTACTTC,CASSEAGVVAGSYEQYF
13,TRBD2,NA,TRBV29-1,TRBJ2-7,TGCAGCGTTGAAAGCGGGAAAAGTTACGAGCAGTACTTC,CSVESGKSYEQYF
15,NA,NA,TRBV4-1,TRBJ2-7,TGCGCCAGCAGTCCAAGAAAACAGGGTGGCTACGAGCAGTACTTC,CASSPRKQGGYEQYF
14,TRBD1,NA,TRBV11-2,TRBJ2-7,TGTGCCAGCAGCTTCGGACAGGGGGCAGGCGAGCAGTACTTC,CASSFGQGAGEQYF
13,NA,NA,TRBV7-6,TRBJ2-3,TGTGCCAGCAGCTCGGACAGAACAGATACGCAGTATTTT,CASSSDRTDTQYF
13,NA,NA,TRBV9,TRBJ1-2,TGTGCCAGCAGCCCAGAGGAGGGGTATGGCTACACCTTC,CASSPEEGYGYTF
15,NA,NA,TRBV30,TRBJ2-1,TGTGCCTGGAGTGTATTAAGGGAGGCCTACAATGAGCAGTTCTTC,CAWSVLREAYNEQFF
14,NA,NA,TRBV13,TRBJ2-2,TGTGCCAGCCAAGCGGGACAGAACACCGGGGAGCTGTTTTTT,CASQAGQNTGELFF
13,NA,few,TRBV5-4,TRBJ2-1,TGTGCCAGCAGCTTGGAGTCTAACAATGAGCAGTTCTTC,CASSLESNNEQFF
13,NA,NA,TRBV4-1,TRBJ2-2,TGCGCCAGCAGCCAAGATCTCACCGGGGAGCTGTTTTTT,CASSQDLTGELFF
15,TRBD1,NA,TRBV29-1,TRBJ2-5,TGCAGCGTTGAAGCAGACAGGGGATGGGGAGAGACCCAGTACTTC,CSVEADRGWGETQYF
15,NA,NA,TRBV13,TRBJ1-2,TGTGCCAGCAGCGGCCAGACGGAAGCTAACTATGGCTACACCTTC,CASSGQTEANYGYTF
12,NA,NA,TRBV29-1,TRBJ1-1,TGCAGCGTTGCAGGGGTGAACACTGAAGCTTTCTTT,CSVAGVNTEAFF
15,NA,NA,TRBV5-6,TRBJ2-7,TGTGCCAGCGGGGAGGGGGCGGGTGCCTCCTACGAGCAGTACTTC,CASGEGAGASYEQYF
15,TRBD2,NA,TRBV19,TRBJ2-3,TGTGCCAGTAGGGGGGGACTAGCGGGAATCGATACGCAGTATTTT,CASRGGLAGIDTQYF
15,TRBD2,NA,TRBV6-5,TRBJ2-1,TGTGCCAGCAGTTACTCGACGCTAGCGGGAGATCCGCAGTTCTTC,CASSYSTLAGDPQFF
13,NA,once,TRBV6-6,TRBJ1-1,TGTGCCAGCAGCCTAGCAGCGAACACTGAAGCTTTCTTT,CASSLAANTEAFF
15,NA,NA,TRBV11-2,TRBJ2-7,TGTGCCAGCAGCTTAGAAGTCTCAAGAGCCTACGAGCAGTACTTC,CASSLEVSRAYEQYF
14,NA,NA,TRBV5-4,TRBJ1-5,TGTGCCAGCAGCTTCCGGGGTAGCAATCAGCCCCAGCATTTT,CASSFRGSNQPQHF
15,NA,NA,TRBV6-5,TRBJ2-7,TGTGCCAGCAGTTATGGAGGTGGGGTAATGGGCGAGCAGTACTTC,CASSYGGGVMGEQYF
13,NA,once,TRBV29-1,TRBJ1-1,TGCAGCGTCTCCGGGACTGTGAACACTGAAGCTTTCTTT,CSVSGTVNTEAFF
14,NA,NA,TRBV18,TRBJ2-5,TGTGCCAGCTCACCACTCAAGGGTCAAGAGACCCAGTACTTC,CASSPLKGQETQYF